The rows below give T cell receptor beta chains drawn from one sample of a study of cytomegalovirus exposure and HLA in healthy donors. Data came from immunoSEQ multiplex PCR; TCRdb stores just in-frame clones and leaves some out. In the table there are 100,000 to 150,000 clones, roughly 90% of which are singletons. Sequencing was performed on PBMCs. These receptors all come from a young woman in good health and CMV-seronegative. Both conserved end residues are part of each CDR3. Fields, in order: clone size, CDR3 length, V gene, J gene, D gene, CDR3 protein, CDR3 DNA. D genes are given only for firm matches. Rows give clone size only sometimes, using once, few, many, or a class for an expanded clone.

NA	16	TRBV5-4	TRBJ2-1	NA	CASSLLGGSGWNEQFF	TGTGCCAGCAGCTTGCTTGGGGGCTCGGGGTGGAATGAGCAGTTCTTC
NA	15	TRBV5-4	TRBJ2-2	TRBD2	CASSLVTSGTGELFF	TGTGCCAGCAGCTTGGTGACTAGCGGGACCGGGGAGCTGTTTTTT
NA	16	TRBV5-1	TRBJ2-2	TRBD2	CASMVTSGTKSGELFF	TGCGCCAGCATGGTAACTAGCGGGACGAAGAGCGGGGAGCTGTTTTTT
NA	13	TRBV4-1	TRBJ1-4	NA	CASSQVFGEKLFF	TGCGCCAGCAGCCAAGTTTTCGGGGAAAAACTGTTTTTT
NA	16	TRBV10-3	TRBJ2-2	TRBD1	CAISGYGTANTGELFF	TGTGCCATCAGTGGATATGGGACAGCGAACACCGGGGAGCTGTTTTTT
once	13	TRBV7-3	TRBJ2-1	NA	CASSSNRDKQQFF	TGTGCCAGCAGTTCTAACCGGGACAAACAACAGTTCTTC
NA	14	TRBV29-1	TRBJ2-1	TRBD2	CSVGRRGGGNEQFF	TGCAGCGTTGGTCGTCGGGGGGGCGGGAATGAGCAGTTCTTC
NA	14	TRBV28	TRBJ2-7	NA	CASSLSGNSYEQYF	TGTGCCAGCAGTTTGTCGGGGAACTCCTACGAGCAGTACTTC
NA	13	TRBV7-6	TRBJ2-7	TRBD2	CASSLRAGEVQYF	TGTGCCAGCAGCTTAAGAGCGGGAGAAGTGCAGTACTTC
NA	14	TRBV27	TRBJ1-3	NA	CASSPRGGGNTIYF	TGTGCCAGCAGTCCCCGGGGAGGTGGAAACACCATATATTTT
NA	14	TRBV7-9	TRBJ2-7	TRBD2	CASSSPTSPYEQYF	TGTGCCAGCAGCTCACCGACTAGCCCCTACGAGCAGTACTTC
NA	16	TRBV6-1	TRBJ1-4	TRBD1	CASSETGSVGNEKLFF	TGTGCCAGCAGTGAGACAGGGAGCGTCGGTAATGAAAAACTGTTTTTT
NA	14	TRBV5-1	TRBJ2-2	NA	CASSWVGGPGELFF	TGCGCCAGCAGCTGGGTTGGGGGCCCCGGGGAGCTGTTTTTT
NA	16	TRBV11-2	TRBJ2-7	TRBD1	CASDRGQGLGSYEQYF	TGTGCCAGCGACCGAGGACAGGGGTTAGGCTCCTACGAGCAGTACTTC
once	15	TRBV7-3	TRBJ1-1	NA	CASSPTNRAPTEAFF	TGTGCCAGCAGCCCCACCAACAGGGCTCCCACTGAAGCTTTCTTT
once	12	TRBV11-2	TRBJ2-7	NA	CASSLTVNEQYF	TGTGCCAGCAGCCTTACGGTCAACGAGCAGTACTTC
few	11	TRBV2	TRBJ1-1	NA	CASSGGPTAFF	TGTGCCAGCAGTGGGGGCCCGACGGCTTTCTTT
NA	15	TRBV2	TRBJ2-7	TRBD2	CASNRLARGPYEQYF	TGTGCCAGCAACCGACTAGCGAGAGGGCCCTACGAGCAGTACTTC
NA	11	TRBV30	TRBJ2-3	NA	CAWSSGDTQYF	TGTGCCTGGAGTTCCGGAGATACGCAGTATTTT
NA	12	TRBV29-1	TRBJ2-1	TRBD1	CSVRTGAHEQFF	TGCAGCGTGCGTACAGGGGCACATGAGCAGTTCTTC
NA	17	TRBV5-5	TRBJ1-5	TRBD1	CASSERQGLGSRQPQHF	TGTGCCAGCAGCGAACGACAGGGGCTGGGCTCGAGGCAGCCCCAGCATTTT
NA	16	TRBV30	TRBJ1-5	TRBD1	CAWSTPTGTGDQPQHF	TGTGCCTGGAGTACCCCGACCGGGACAGGGGATCAGCCCCAGCATTTT
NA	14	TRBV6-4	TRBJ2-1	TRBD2	CASSDSGGANEQFF	TGTGCCAGCAGTGACAGCGGGGGGGCCAATGAGCAGTTCTTC
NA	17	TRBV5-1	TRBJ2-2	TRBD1	CASSPKTGAPNTGELFF	TGCGCCAGCAGCCCCAAGACAGGGGCCCCGAACACCGGGGAGCTGTTTTTT
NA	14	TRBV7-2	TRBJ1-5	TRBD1	CASSPQGARQPQHF	TGTGCCAGCAGCCCACAGGGGGCGCGTCAGCCCCAGCATTTT
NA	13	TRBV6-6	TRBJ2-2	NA	CASRHRDTGELFF	TGTGCCAGCAGGCACAGGGACACCGGGGAGCTGTTTTTT
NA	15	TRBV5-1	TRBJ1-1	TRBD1	CASRGPGQRNTEAFF	TGCGCCAGCAGGGGACCGGGACAGAGGAACACTGAAGCTTTCTTT
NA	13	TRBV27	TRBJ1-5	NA	CASSSQGRQPQHF	TGTGCCAGCAGTTCACAGGGAAGGCAGCCCCAGCATTTT
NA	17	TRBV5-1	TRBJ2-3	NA	CASSLVGGRTSTDTQYF	TGCGCCAGCAGCTTGGTGGGGGGTCGGACTAGCACAGATACGCAGTATTTT
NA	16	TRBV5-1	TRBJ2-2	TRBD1	CASSLAWDRVAGELFF	TGCGCCAGCAGCTTGGCCTGGGACAGGGTGGCCGGGGAGCTGTTTTTT
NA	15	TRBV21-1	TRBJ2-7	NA	CASSKERGEVYEQYF	TGTGCCAGCAGCAAAGAAAGGGGCGAGGTCTACGAGCAGTACTTC
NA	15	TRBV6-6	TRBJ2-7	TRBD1	CASSPPGTGVYEQYF	TGTGCCAGCAGCCCGCCGGGGACAGGGGTCTACGAGCAGTACTTC
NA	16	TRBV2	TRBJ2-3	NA	CASRGFGQSFTDTQYF	TGTGCCAGCAGGGGTTTCGGACAATCATTCACAGATACGCAGTATTTT
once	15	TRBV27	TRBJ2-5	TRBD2	CASSPGTNNVQTQYF	TGTGCCAGCAGTCCGGGGACTAACAACGTCCAGACCCAGTACTTC
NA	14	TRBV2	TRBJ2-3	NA	CASSEAGFGDTQYF	TGTGCCAGCAGTGAAGCCGGGTTTGGGGATACGCAGTATTTT
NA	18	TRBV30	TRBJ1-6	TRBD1	CAWSAGQGSKYYNSPLHF	TGTGCCTGGAGTGCGGGACAGGGTTCGAAATATTACAATTCACCCCTCCACTTT
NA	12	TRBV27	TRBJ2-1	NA	CASTSAANEQFF	TGTGCCAGCACGTCTGCGGCCAATGAGCAGTTCTTC
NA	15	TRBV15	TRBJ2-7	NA	CATSTAGIGLGEQYF	TGTGCCACCAGCACGGCCGGGATAGGTCTAGGAGAGCAGTACTTC
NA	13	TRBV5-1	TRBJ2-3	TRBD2	CASSLELAGGPYF	TGCGCCAGCAGCTTGGAACTAGCGGGAGGTCCGTATTTT
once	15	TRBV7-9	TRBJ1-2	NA	CASSPGGSPGGGYTF	TGTGCCAGCAGCCCAGGAGGGTCCCCCGGTGGTGGCTACACCTTC
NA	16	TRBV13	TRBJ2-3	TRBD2	CASSFSGRAGTDTQYF	TGTGCCAGCAGCTTCAGCGGGAGGGCGGGCACAGATACGCAGTATTTT
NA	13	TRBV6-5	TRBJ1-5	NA	CASSYQGNQPQHF	TGTGCCAGCAGTTACCAGGGCAACCAGCCCCAGCATTTT
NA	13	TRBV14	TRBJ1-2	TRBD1	CASSNTGDYGYTF	TGTGCCAGCAGCAACACAGGGGACTATGGCTACACCTTC
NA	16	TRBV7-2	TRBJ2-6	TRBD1	CASSIGQGAGANVLTF	TGTGCCAGCAGCATTGGACAGGGCGCTGGGGCCAACGTCCTGACTTTC
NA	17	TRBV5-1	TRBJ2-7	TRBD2	CASSLDPASGVSYEQYF	TGCGCCAGCAGCTTGGATCCGGCTAGCGGGGTCTCCTACGAGCAGTACTTC
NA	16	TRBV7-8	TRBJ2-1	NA	CASSLIGGSSYNEQFF	TGTGCCAGCAGCTTAATAGGGGGAAGCTCCTACAATGAGCAGTTCTTC
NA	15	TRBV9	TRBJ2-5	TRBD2	CASSATSGSQETQYF	TGTGCCAGCAGCGCGACTAGCGGGTCACAAGAGACCCAGTACTTC
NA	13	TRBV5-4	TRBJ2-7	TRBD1	CASSLDRGYEQYF	TGTGCCAGCAGCTTGGACAGGGGTTACGAGCAGTACTTC
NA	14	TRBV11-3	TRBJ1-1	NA	CASSFSGMNTEAFF	TGTGCCAGCAGCTTCTCGGGGATGAACACTGAAGCTTTCTTT
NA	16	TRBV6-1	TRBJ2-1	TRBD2	CASSEVGGGLYNEQFF	TGTGCCAGCAGTGAAGTCGGGGGGGGACTCTACAATGAGCAGTTCTTC
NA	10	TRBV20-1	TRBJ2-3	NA	CSAVADTQYF	TGCAGTGCCGTTGCAGATACGCAGTATTTT
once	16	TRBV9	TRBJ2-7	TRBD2	CASSLNPWGGTYEQYF	TGTGCCAGCAGCTTAAACCCCTGGGGGGGGACCTACGAGCAGTACTTC
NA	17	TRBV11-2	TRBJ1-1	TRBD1	CASSSFSDRGRNTEAFF	TGTGCCAGCAGCTCCTTCTCCGACAGGGGGAGGAACACTGAAGCTTTCTTT
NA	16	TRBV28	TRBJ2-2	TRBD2	CASRRKVSGSTGELFF	TGTGCCAGCAGAAGGAAAGTTAGCGGGAGCACCGGGGAGCTGTTTTTT
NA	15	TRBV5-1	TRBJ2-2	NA	CASSLVWSNTGELFF	TGCGCCAGCAGCTTGGTTTGGAGTAACACCGGGGAGCTGTTTTTT
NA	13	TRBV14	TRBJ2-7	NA	CASSQAQSYEQYF	TGTGCCAGCAGCCAAGCACAGTCCTACGAGCAGTACTTC
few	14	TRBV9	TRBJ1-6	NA	CASRPDRLNSPLHF	TGTGCCAGCAGACCGGACAGACTAAATTCACCCCTCCACTTT
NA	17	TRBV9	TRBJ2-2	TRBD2	CASSVVSSGGYTGELFF	TGTGCCAGCAGCGTAGTGTCTAGCGGGGGCTACACCGGGGAGCTGTTTTTT
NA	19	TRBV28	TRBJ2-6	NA	CASSLRWGRGRTGANVLTF	TGTGCCAGCAGTTTAAGATGGGGCAGGGGTAGGACTGGGGCCAACGTCCTGACTTTC